These T cell receptor beta chains were read from a single sample in a study of shared clonotypes between healthy human individuals. This table comes from immunoSEQ multiplex PCR, and its TCRdb copy is limited to in-frame clones, with some not included. The top ten clones hold 0.35% to 0.45% of a sample with millions of clones, more than 85% of them seen once. Sequences were obtained from naive CD4+ T cells from PBMCs. These receptors came from a man between 18 and 35 years old in good health. Some clones in this sample may be carry-over from other donors' samples. CDR3s leave out the opening cysteine and the closing phenylalanine or tryptophan. The listing skips clone size in some rows; elsewhere it reads once, few, many or a size class.

>TRBJ2-6|TRBV5-1|.
ASRAGSGANVLT
>TRBJ2-1|TRBV4-2|.
ASSQGAVNEQF
>TRBJ2-2|TRBV7-3|.
ASSLGLITGELF
>TRBJ2-5|TRBV11-2|.
ASSRTPAETQY
>TRBJ1-5|TRBV5-8|.
ASSHRDGLTQH
>TRBJ1-4|TRBV5-1|.
ASSTRGNSGNEKLF
>TRBJ1-2|TRBV7-9|few
ASSLEEGRRDGYT
>TRBJ1-4|TRBV5-4|.
ASSFQGASEKLF
>TRBJ2-7|TRBV19|once
ASSIAGTAYEQY
>TRBJ1-1|TRBV2|.
ASREGGVAEAF
>TRBJ1-1|TRBV5-1|.
ASSLVQGTEAF
>TRBJ2-7|TRBV19|.
ASSIVSGSSYEQY
>TRBJ1-5|TRBV29-1|.
SVLVPGEPQH
>TRBJ1-2|TRBV28|.
ASSRQGALGYT
>TRBJ1-1|TRBV9|few
ASSLRVGNTEAF
>TRBJ2-7|TRBV28|.
AWSLGTSYEQY
>TRBJ2-7|TRBV18|.
ASSSSGSGLSYEQY
>TRBJ2-7|TRBV18|.
ASSPGRDYEQY
>TRBJ2-3|TRBV6-4|.
ASSDGQLHTDTQY
>TRBJ2-5|TRBV5-4|.
ASSAGGAKKETQY
>TRBJ1-2|TRBV7-9|.
ASSSSPRKGLDYGYT
>TRBJ2-7|TRBV28|.
ASTISGRHYEQY
>TRBJ2-7|TRBV7-2|.
ASSLRGGTYEQY
>TRBJ2-7|TRBV19|.
ASSNRDRGLFEQY
>TRBJ2-7|TRBV2|.
ASSESGSGRWEDEQY
>TRBJ1-2|TRBV5-5|.
ASSLPPGHQGGYGYT
>TRBJ2-7|TRBV5-1|.
ASSPTGLAVSSYEQY
>TRBJ2-2|TRBV28|.
ASSVSGVGRELF
>TRBJ1-4|TRBV29-1|once
SVDSGWGGEKLF
>TRBJ1-1|TRBV28|.
ASRPPGTDNTEAF
>TRBJ1-5|TRBV13|.
ASSLIEDTRQPQH
>TRBJ2-2|TRBV6-5|.
ASRRLSGSTGELF
>TRBJ2-5|TRBV6-1|.
ASSVIPGRAETQY
>TRBJ1-3|TRBV6-5|.
ASSYSAVVSGNTIY
>TRBJ2-5|TRBV10-3|.
AISPGQGVETQY
>TRBJ1-4|TRBV5-4|once
ASSLTPNEKLF
>TRBJ1-3|TRBV5-1|.
ASSLVGTASGNTIY
>TRBJ2-2|TRBV18|.
ASSPLTLSGTNTGELF
>TRBJ2-2|TRBV25-1|.
ASSDSRVGGGTGELF
>TRBJ1-4|TRBV6-4|once
ASDLSEGKDEKLF
>TRBJ1-2|TRBV5-1|once
ASSFGDPVNYGYT
>TRBJ2-2|TRBV29-1|once
SVEVAVRTGELF
>TRBJ2-1|TRBV5-1|.
ASSRTSGSYNEQF
>TRBJ2-7|TRBV7-3|.
ASSLARLGRNVYEQY
>TRBJ1-1|TRBV7-9|.
ASSMDGNTEAF
>TRBJ2-7|TRBV5-5|.
ASSLVGAGVSAYEQY
>TRBJ1-3|TRBV19|.
ASSGSSGNTIY
>TRBJ2-1|TRBV6-6|.
ASSYGAGRYNEQF
>TRBJ1-4|TRBV27|few
ASSLWTGRELF
>TRBJ2-2|TRBV18|.
ASSPQGRGTELNTGELF
>TRBJ2-6|TRBV15|.
ATSRDFTLNRALISGANVLT
>TRBJ1-3|TRBV7-2|.
ASSLAQRNSGNTIY
>TRBJ2-3|TRBV4-1|.
ASSEPGQGLNTQY
>TRBJ1-2|TRBV28|.
AIVRGRSYGYT
>TRBJ1-1|TRBV5-4|.
ASSPRTGFGTEAF
>TRBJ2-2|TRBV5-8|.
ASSGGTGRTGELF
>TRBJ1-4|TRBV19|.
ASTRPGGVEKLF
>TRBJ2-7|TRBV28|.
ASDTSPHRQGSYEQY
>TRBJ1-1|TRBV5-1|once
ASSFRGTTEAF